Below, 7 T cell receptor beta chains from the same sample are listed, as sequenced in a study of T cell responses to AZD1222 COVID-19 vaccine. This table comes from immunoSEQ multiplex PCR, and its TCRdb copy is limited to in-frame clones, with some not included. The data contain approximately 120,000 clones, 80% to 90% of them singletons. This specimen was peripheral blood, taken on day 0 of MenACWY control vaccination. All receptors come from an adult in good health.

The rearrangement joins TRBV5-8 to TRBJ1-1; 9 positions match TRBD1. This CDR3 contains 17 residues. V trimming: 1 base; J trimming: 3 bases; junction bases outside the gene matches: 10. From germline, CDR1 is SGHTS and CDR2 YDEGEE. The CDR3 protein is CASSLIQGAAVDTEAFF. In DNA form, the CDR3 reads TGTGCCAGCAGCTTGATACAGGGGGCTGCGGTGGACACTGAAGCTTTCTTT.

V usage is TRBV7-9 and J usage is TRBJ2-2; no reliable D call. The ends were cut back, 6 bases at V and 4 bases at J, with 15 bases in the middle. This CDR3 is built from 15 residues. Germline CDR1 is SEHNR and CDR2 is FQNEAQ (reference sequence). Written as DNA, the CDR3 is TGTGCCAGCAGTACCGTCGCGGTGCGCACCGGGGAGCTGTTTTTT. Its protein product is CASSTVAVRTGELFF.

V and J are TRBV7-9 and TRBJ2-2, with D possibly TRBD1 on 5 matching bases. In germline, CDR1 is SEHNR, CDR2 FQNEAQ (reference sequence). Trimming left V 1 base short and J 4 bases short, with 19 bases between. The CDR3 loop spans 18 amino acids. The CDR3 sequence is CASSLGYSQDGGTGELFF. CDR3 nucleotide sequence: TGTGCCAGCAGCTTAGGTTATTCACAGGATGGTGGCACCGGGGAGCTGTTTTTT.

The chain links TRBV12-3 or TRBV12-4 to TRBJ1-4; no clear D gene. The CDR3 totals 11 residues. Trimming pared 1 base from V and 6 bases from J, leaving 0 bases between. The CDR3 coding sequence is TGTGCCAGCAGTTTAGATGAAAAACTGTTTTTT. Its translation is CASSLDEKLFF.

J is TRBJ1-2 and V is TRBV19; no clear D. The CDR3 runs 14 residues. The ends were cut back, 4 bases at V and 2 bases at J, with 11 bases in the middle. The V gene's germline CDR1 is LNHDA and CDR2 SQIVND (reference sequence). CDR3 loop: CASSTPVSNYGYTF. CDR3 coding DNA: TGTGCCAGTAGTACCCCAGTTTCCAACTATGGCTACACCTTC.

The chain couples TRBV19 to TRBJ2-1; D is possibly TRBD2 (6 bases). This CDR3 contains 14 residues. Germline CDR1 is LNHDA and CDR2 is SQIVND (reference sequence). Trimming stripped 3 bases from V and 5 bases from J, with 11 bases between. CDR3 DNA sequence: TGTGCCAGTAGTATTTCTAGCGCAAACAATGAGCAGTTCTTC. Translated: CASSISSANNEQFF. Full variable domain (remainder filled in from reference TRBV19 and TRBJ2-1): DGGITQSPKYLFRKEGQNVTLSCEQNLNHDAMYWYRQDPGQGLRLIYYSQIVNDFQKGDIAEGYSVSREKKESFPLTVTSAQKNPTAFYLCASSISSANNEQFFGPGTRLTVL.

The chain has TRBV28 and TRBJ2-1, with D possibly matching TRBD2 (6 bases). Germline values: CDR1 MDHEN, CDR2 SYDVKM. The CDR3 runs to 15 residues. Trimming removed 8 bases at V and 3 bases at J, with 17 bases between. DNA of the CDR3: TGTGCCAGCGGTCTAACAAGACTAGACTACAATGAGCAGTTCTTC. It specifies CASGLTRLDYNEQFF.